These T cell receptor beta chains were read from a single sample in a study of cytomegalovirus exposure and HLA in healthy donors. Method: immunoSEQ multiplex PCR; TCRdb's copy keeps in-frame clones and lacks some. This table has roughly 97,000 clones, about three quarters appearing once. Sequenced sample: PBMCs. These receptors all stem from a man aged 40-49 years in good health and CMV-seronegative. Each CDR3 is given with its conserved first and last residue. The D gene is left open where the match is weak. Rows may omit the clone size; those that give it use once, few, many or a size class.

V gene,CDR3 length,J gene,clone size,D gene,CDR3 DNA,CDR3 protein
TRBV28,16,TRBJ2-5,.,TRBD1,TGTGCCAGCACCGCATCCGCAGGGGGTGAGCGAGAGACCCAGTACTTC,CASTASAGGERETQYF
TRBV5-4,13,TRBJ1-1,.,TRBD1,TGTGCCAGCAGCGGAGACAGGGGCACTGAAGCTTTCTTT,CASSGDRGTEAFF
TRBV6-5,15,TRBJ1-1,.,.,TGTGCCAGCAGTTACCTAGGGGCGAAGAACACTGAAGCTTTCTTT,CASSYLGAKNTEAFF
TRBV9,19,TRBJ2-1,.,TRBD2,TGTGCCAGCAGCACAAGGACTAGCGGGGGTGAAAGCTCCTACAATGAGCAGTTCTTC,CASSTRTSGGESSYNEQFF
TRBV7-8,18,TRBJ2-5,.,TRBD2,TGTGCCAGCAGCCTAGGACTAGCGGGGGCCTATTTGCAAGAGACCCAGTACTTC,CASSLGLAGAYLQETQYF
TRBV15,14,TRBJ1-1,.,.,TGTGCCACCAGCAGAGATTACGATAGCACTGAAGCTTTCTTT,CATSRDYDSTEAFF
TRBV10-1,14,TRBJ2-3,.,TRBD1,TGCGCCTGGGCCGGGACAGGGTCGGCAGATACGCAGTATTTT,CAWAGTGSADTQYF
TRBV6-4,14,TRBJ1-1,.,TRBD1,TGTGCCAGCAGAGCGGACAGGTTGAGTCCCGAAGCTTTCTTT,CASRADRLSPEAFF
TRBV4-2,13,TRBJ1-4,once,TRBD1,TGTGCCAGCAGCACCTCTCAGGGGGGAAAACTGTTTTTT,CASSTSQGGKLFF
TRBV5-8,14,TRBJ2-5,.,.,TGTGCCAGCAGCTTTCCGGTAGGAGGAGAGACCCAGTACTTC,CASSFPVGGETQYF
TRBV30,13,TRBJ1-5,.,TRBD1,TGTGCCTGGAGTGTACAGGGGGATCAGCCCCAGCATTTT,CAWSVQGDQPQHF
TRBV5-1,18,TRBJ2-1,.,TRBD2,TGCGCCAGCAGCGGCGGGACTAGCGGGGGGAGCTCCTACAATGAGCAGTTCTTC,CASSGGTSGGSSYNEQFF
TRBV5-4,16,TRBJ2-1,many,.,TGTGCCAGCAGCCTGGGTGGAGCGGGCTCCTACAATGAGCAGTTCTTC,CASSLGGAGSYNEQFF
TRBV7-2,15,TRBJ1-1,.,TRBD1,TGTGCCAGCAGCTTCCTAAGACAGGGTGGGACTGAAGCTTTCTTT,CASSFLRQGGTEAFF
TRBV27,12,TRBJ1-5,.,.,TGTGCCAGCACCACGGTCGGTCAGCCCCAGCATTTT,CASTTVGQPQHF
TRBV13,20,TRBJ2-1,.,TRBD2,TGTGCCAGCAGCTTAGTCAACCCCAACCTGGTAGCGGGGGTTTACAATGAGCAGTTCTTC,CASSLVNPNLVAGVYNEQFF
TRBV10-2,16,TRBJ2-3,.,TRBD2,TGCGCCAGCAGTGATCGACTAGCGGGGGGCACAGATACGCAGTATTTT,CASSDRLAGGTDTQYF
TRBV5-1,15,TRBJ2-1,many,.,TGCGCCAGCAGCTTAGGGGGGGCCAGCTACAATGAGCAGTTCTTC,CASSLGGASYNEQFF
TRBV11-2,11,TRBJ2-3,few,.,TGTGCCAGCAGCCGGGGAAATACGCAGTATTTT,CASSRGNTQYF
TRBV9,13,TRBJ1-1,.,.,TGTGCCAGCAGCAGTCAGGGGAACACTGAAGCTTTCTTT,CASSSQGNTEAFF
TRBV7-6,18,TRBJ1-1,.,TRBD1,TGTGCCAGCAGCCCCACTTTGCGACAGGGGCGCCTGAACACTGAAGCTTTCTTT,CASSPTLRQGRLNTEAFF
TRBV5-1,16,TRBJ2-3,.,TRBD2,TGCGCCAGCAGCTCCTATAGCGGGGGGGACATGGATACGCAGTATTTT,CASSSYSGGDMDTQYF
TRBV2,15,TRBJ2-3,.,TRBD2,TGTGCCAGCAGTCCGGGACTAGCAGTGCCAGATACGCAGTATTTT,CASSPGLAVPDTQYF
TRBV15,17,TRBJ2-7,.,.,TGTGCCACCAGCAGATTTCAGGGGACCTCAAGCTCCTACGAGCAGTACTTC,CATSRFQGTSSSYEQYF
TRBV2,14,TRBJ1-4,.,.,TGTGCCAGCATAATGGGGGAGGGGAATGAAAAACTGTTTTTT,CASIMGEGNEKLFF
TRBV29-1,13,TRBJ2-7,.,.,TGCAGCGTTGGCGGGGTCCTCTCCTACGAGCAGTACTTC,CSVGGVLSYEQYF
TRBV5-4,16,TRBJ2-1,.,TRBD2,TGTGCCAGCAGCCCTAATAGCGGGGGGGCCAACGATGAGCAGTTCTTC,CASSPNSGGANDEQFF
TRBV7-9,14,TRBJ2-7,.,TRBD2,TGTGCCAGCAGCTCGTCGGGACTAGCGGGGGTGGAGGACTTC,CASSSSGLAGVEDF
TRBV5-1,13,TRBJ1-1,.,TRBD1,TGCGCCAGCAGCTTGGTGGGACAGGAGGGGGCTTTCTTT,CASSLVGQEGAFF
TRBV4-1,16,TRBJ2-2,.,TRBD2,TGCGCCAGCAGCCAAGGGGAGGGACTCTACACCGGGGAGCTGTTTTTT,CASSQGEGLYTGELFF
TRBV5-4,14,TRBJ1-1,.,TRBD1,TGTGCCAGCAGCTCAGGGGGCGCGTACACTGAAGCTTTCTTT,CASSSGGAYTEAFF
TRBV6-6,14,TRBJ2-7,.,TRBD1,TGTGCCAGCAGCTCGCCGGGACAGGGGGACGAGCAGTACTTC,CASSSPGQGDEQYF
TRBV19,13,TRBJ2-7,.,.,TGTGCCAGTAGTGGACTGGGTATTTACGAGCAGTACTTC,CASSGLGIYEQYF
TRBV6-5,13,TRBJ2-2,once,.,TGTGCCAGCAGGGAGCCGAACACCGGGGAGCTGTTTTTT,CASREPNTGELFF
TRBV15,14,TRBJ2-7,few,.,TGTGCCACCAGCACTACTTACCCAGGAAAAGAGCAGTACTTC,CATSTTYPGKEQYF
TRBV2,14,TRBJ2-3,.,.,TGTGCCAGCAGCCAGGGGCAGGATCCAGATACGCAGTATTTT,CASSQGQDPDTQYF
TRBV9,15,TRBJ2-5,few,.,TGTGCCAGCAGCGTAGACATCACAGGGCAAGAGACCCAGTACTTC,CASSVDITGQETQYF
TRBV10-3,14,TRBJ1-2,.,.,TGTGCCATCAGTGAATCGCAGATTAACTATGGCTACACCTTC,CAISESQINYGYTF
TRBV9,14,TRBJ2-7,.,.,TGTGCCAGCAGCGTGGGTGGGCAGACCTACGAGCAGTACTTC,CASSVGGQTYEQYF
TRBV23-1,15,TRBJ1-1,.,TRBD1,TGCGCCAGCAGTCAGGGGGACAGCCTGAACACTGAAGCTTTCTTT,CASSQGDSLNTEAFF
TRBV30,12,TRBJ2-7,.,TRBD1,TGTGCCTGCAGGGGGAAGGCCTACGAGCAGTACTTC,CACRGKAYEQYF
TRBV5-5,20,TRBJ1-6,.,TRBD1,TGTGCCAGCAGCTTCCAATCGGGACAGTTGATGAGCTCCTATAATTCACCCCTCCACTTT,CASSFQSGQLMSSYNSPLHF
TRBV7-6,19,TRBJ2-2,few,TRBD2,TGTGCCAGCAGCGGGACTAGCGGGGGCCCTTATTCGAACACCGGGGAGCTGTTTTTT,CASSGTSGGPYSNTGELFF
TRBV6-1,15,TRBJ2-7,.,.,TGTGCCAGCAGTGAATTAGGGGTTTTAATGTACGAGCAGTACTTC,CASSELGVLMYEQYF
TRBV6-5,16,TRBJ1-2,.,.,TGTGCCAGCAGCTACCGGGGGGACGCAGGTGTCGACGGCTACACCTTC,CASSYRGDAGVDGYTF
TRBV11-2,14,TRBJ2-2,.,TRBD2,TGTGCCAGCAGCATGACTAGCGGGAGCTGGGAGCTGTTTTTT,CASSMTSGSWELFF
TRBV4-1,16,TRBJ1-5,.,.,TGCGCCAGCAGCCCTGGAGGAGGCGGGATTTTTGGGCCCCAGCATTTT,CASSPGGGGIFGPQHF
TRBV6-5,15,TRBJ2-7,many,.,TGTGCCAGCAGTTACTCCGGCGGGGCGACCTACGAGCAGTACTTC,CASSYSGGATYEQYF
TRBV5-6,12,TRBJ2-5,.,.,TGTGCCAGCAGCTTGGCCAGGGAGACCCAGTACTTC,CASSLARETQYF
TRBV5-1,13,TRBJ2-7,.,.,TGCGCCAGCAGCTTGGTCGGGGAATACGAGCAGTACTTC,CASSLVGEYEQYF